Described below is a single T cell receptor (beta chain) sequence and its context. Produced via immunoSEQ multiplex PCR; TCRdb's table is partial and in-frame only. The sample lists 270,000 or so clones, around 91% seen once, with 2.1% in the top ten. The data were taken from a study of blood T cell repertoires in COVID-19. Study as a whole: T cells, B-cell-depleted T cells, or PBMCs provided the cDNA or gDNA that served as material.

The germline V gene has CDR1 SGHVS and CDR2 FNYEAQ. The V end lost 2 bases, the J end lost 2 bases, and 15 bases lay between the germline ends. This CDR3 has 16 residues. The material sequenced was peripheral blood. The TCR originated in a woman aged 55-75 years with COVID-19, enrolled during active disease. The chain combines TRBV7-6 with TRBJ1-1, with a tentative D call TRBD1 (6 bases). CDR3 amino acids: CASSLRLDRRNTEAFF. CDR3 nucleotide sequence: TGTGCCAGCAGCTTAAGGCTGGACAGAAGAAACACTGAAGCTTTCTTT.